A single sample gave rise to the 7 T cell receptor beta chains below, sequenced in a study of blood T cell repertoires in COVID-19 (TCRdb year 2020). The protocol used for the library was the immunoSEQ multiplex PCR assay. TCRdb re-hosts the immuneACCESS table, in-frame sequences only. Its copies lack some clones; in the studies checked, an unresolved V gene accounts for under half of them, and the cause for the rest is not known. The sample table lists some 87,000 clones, 83% of them with a count of one. Around 39% of the sample lies in the top ten. The sample consisted of peripheral blood. The receptors shown here come from a man aged 80 or over with active or convalescent COVID-19.

V and J are TRBV19 and TRBJ2-7; 8 bases align to TRBD2. The CDR3 is 14 amino acids. V gave up 2 bases and J gave up 3 bases; unmatched junction bases: 3. Germline CDR1 and CDR2: LNHDA and SQIVND (reference sequence). In nucleotides, the CDR3 is TGTGCCAGTAGTATACAGCGGGAGAGCTACGAGCAGTACTTC. Residues: CASSIQRESYEQYF.

The V gene is TRBV5-1, the J gene TRBJ2-5, with 9 bases identical to TRBD1. V was clipped by 4 bases and J by 4 bases; unmatched bases: 14. The CDR3 contains 17 residues. In germline, CDR1 is SGHRS, CDR2 YFSETQ. The CDR3 loop is CASSVQGAGRSSETQYF. The DNA for the CDR3 is TGCGCCAGCAGCGTACAGGGGGCCGGGAGAAGTTCAGAGACCCAGTACTTC.

The chain has TRBV5-8 and TRBJ1-6; possibly TRBD1 for D (6 bases). Trimming removed 3 bases at V and 7 bases at J, with 11 bases between. Germline CDR1 SGHTS, CDR2 YDEGEE. The CDR3 consists of 14 residues. Here the CDR3 reads CASSSGQFNSPLHF. The CDR3 coding sequence is TGTGCCAGCAGCTCTGGACAGTTCAATTCACCCCTCCACTTT.

This sequence joins TRBV28 and TRBJ2-2, with TRBD2 matching over 8 bases. V lost 7 bases to trimming and J lost 2 bases; unmatched junction nucleotides: 3. From germline, CDR1 is MDHEN and CDR2 SYDVKM. CDR3 length equals 14 residues. The CDR3 sequence: CASKTSGNTGELFF. DNA of the CDR3: TGTGCCAGCAAAACTAGCGGAAACACCGGGGAGCTGTTTTTT. Full variable domain (missing parts from reference TRBV28 and TRBJ2-2): DVKVTQSSRYLVKRTGEKVFLECVQDMDHENMFWYRQDPGLGLRLIYFSYDVKMKEKGDIPEGYSVSREKKERFSLILESASTNQTSMYLCASKTSGNTGELFFGEGSRLTVL.

CDR3 DNA: TGTGCCAGCAGCCCCCCACCTAGCGGGAGGGCCTCGGCCTACAATGAGCAGTTCTTC. Its protein is CASSPPPSGRASAYNEQFF. The V gene is TRBV7-2, the J gene TRBJ2-1; 12 bases map to TRBD2. This CDR3 is 19 amino acids long. The junction had 13 bases not matched to a gene; V was cut back by 5 bases and J by 2 bases. Germline CDR1 and CDR2: SGHTA and FQGNSA.

This chain links TRBV7-2 with TRBJ2-1, with TRBD2 matching 9 bases. Germline loops: CDR1 SGHTA, CDR2 FQGNSA. Trimming took 5 bases from V and 3 from J; bases not matched to a gene: 11. The CDR3 totals 17 residues. CDR3 coding DNA: TGTGCCAGCAGCGCGACTAGCGGTAAACTGGGCTACAATGAGCAGTTCTTC. This gives the protein CASSATSGKLGYNEQFF.

The V gene is TRBV24-1, the J gene TRBJ2-7, with 8 bases that match TRBD1. The CDR3 has 15 amino acids. The V gene end was trimmed by 2 bases and the J gene end by 3 bases; junction bases not matched to a gene: 5. The germline gives CDR1 KGHDR, CDR2 SFDVKD. This chain's CDR3 is CATSDSRQGSYEQYF. The CDR3 coding sequence is TGTGCCACCAGTGATTCGAGACAGGGGAGCTACGAGCAGTACTTC.